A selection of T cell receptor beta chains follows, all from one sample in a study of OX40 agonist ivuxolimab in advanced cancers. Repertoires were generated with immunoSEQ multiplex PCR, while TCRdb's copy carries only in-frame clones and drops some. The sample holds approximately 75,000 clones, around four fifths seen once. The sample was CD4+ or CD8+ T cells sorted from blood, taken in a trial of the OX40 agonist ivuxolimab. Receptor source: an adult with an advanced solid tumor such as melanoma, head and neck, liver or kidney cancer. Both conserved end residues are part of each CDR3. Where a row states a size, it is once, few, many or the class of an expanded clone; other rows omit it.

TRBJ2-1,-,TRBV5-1,CASSLRASGNNEQFF
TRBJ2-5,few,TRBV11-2,CASSLAGVTQYF
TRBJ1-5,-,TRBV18,CASSPGDFNQPQHF
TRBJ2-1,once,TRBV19,CASTTGGYNEQFF
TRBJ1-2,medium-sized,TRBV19,CASRGTGTATNYGYTF
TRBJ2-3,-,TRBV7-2,CASSSLDGRVSPDTQYF
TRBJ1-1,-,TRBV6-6,CASSQPNAEAFF
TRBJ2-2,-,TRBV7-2,CASNDRVYANTGELFF
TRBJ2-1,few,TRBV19,CASSPQSSSYNEQFF
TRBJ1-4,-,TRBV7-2,CASSLTGGNEKLFF
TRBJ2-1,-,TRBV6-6,CASSYSGTDEQFF
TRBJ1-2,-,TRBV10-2,CASRTDYGYTF
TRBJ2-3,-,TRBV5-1,CASSLVRLGSTDTQYF
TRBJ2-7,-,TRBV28,CASSAYRAGRAYEQYF
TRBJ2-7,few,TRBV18,CASTTPGTYEQYF